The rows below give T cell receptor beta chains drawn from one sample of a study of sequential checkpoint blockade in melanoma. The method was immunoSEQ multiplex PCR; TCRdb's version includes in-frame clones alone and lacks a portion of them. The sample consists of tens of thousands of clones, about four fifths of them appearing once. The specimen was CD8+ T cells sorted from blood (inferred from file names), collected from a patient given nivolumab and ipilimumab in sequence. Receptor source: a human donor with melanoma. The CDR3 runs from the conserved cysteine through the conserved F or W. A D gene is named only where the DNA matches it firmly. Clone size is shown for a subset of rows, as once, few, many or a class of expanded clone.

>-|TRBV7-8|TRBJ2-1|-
TGTGCCAGCAGCTCTAGATGGGACTCTCCTAGCTCCTACAATGAGCAGTTCTTC
CASSSRWDSPSSYNEQFF
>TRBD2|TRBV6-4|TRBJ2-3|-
TGTGCCAGCAGCCGACTAGCGGGGGGCACAGATACGCAGTATTTT
CASSRLAGGTDTQYF
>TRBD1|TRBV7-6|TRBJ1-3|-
TGTGCCAGCAGCCCGACAGGGTTCCTTCTCGGAAACACCATATATTTT
CASSPTGFLLGNTIYF
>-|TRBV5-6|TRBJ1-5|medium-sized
TGTGCCAGCAGCCCCCTCTTGGGCCGGGGGAGTCAGCCCCAGCATTTT
CASSPLLGRGSQPQHF
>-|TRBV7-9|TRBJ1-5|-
TGTGCCAGCAGCCCGGGCCAAAGCCGGGGTCAGCCCCAGCATTTT
CASSPGQSRGQPQHF
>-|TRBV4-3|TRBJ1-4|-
TGCGCCAGCAGTCTTTCTGTTTACACCTCTGAAAAACTGTTTTTT
CASSLSVYTSEKLFF
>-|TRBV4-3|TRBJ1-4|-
TGCGCCAGCAGCCAAGACAGGGGAAGCAATGAAAAACTGTTTTTT
CASSQDRGSNEKLFF
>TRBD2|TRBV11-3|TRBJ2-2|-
TGTGCCAGCAGCTTAGAGCGGGAGGGCCGGGAGGAGCTGTTTTTT
CASSLEREGREELFF
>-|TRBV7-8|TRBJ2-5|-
TGTGCCAGCAGCTCCCTTGGCGGGACCTTAGGGGAGACCCAGTACTTC
CASSSLGGTLGETQYF
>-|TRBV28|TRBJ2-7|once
TGTGCCAGCAGTTTAGGAAGGGGCCGTTTTCTCTACGAGCAGTACTTC
CASSLGRGRFLYEQYF
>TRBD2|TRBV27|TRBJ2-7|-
TGTGCCAGCAGTTTAGTGAGCGGGAGCGGCGAGCAGTACTTC
CASSLVSGSGEQYF
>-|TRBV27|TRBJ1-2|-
TGTGCCAGCAGTTTAGGCCCCCCCGGGGTCGGCTATGGCTACACCTTC
CASSLGPPGVGYGYTF
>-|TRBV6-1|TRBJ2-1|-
TGTGCCAGCAGTGAATTCCGGGGAGGGGGGGGCAATGAGCAGTTCTTC
CASSEFRGGGGNEQFF
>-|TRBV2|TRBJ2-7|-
TGTGCCAGCAAACAGGACTCCTACGAGCAGTACTTC
CASKQDSYEQYF
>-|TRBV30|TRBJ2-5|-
TGTGCCTGGGCTCTTCTTGACAGCCAAGAGACCCAGTACTTC
CAWALLDSQETQYF
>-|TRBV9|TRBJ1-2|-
TGTGCCAGCAGCGCGACAGCGAACTATGGCTACACCTTC
CASSATANYGYTF
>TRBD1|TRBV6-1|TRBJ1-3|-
TGTGCCAGCAAGGTGGGACAGTCTGGAAACACCATATATTTT
CASKVGQSGNTIYF
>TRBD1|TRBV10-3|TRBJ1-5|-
TGTGCCATCAGTGAGTCGGGGACAGGAAGAAATCAGCCCCAGCATTTT
CAISESGTGRNQPQHF
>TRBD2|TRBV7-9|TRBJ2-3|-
TGTGCCAGCAGCTTCGGGGCTAGCGGGGGGGGAGATACGCAGTATTTT
CASSFGASGGGDTQYF
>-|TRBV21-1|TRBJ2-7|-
TGTGCCAGCAGCACCCAAAGGAGACAGGGGACCTACGAGCAGTACTTC
CASSTQRRQGTYEQYF
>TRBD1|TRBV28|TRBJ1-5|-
TGTGCCAGCAGATTGGACAGGGGACGAAGACAGCCCCAGCATTTT
CASRLDRGRRQPQHF
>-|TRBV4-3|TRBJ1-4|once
TGCGCCAGCAGCCAGTTGACGGGAACTAATGAAAAACTGTTTTTT
CASSQLTGTNEKLFF
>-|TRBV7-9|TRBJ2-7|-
TGTGCCAGCAGCTTAGTACAGGCCCTCCGGTACGAGCAGTACTTC
CASSLVQALRYEQYF
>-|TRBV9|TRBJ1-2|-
TGTGCCAGCAGCGGGCCAATATCCCCTGGCTACACCTTC
CASSGPISPGYTF
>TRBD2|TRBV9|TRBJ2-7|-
TGTGCCAGCAGCGCGGGGAGGGGTTCCTACGAGCAGTACTTC
CASSAGRGSYEQYF